These 2 T cell receptor beta chains originate from one sample sequenced in a study of blood T cell repertoires in COVID-19. TCRdb's copy holds only in-frame clones and misses some; the assay was immunoSEQ multiplex PCR. The sample holds 250,000 to 300,000 clones, 70% to 90% seen once. The sequencing input was peripheral blood. The source of these receptors is a woman aged 70-85 years with acute or convalescent COVID-19.

The CDR3 DNA follows: TGTGCCAGTAGTCCCCCGACAGGTTTTGAAAAACTGTTTTTT. Translating it yields CASSPPTGFEKLFF. V usage is TRBV19 and J usage is TRBJ1-4; possible D gene TRBD1, 6 bases. The CDR3 spans 14 residues. CDR1 and CDR2 (germline): LNHDA, SQIVND (reference sequence). Trimming left V 5 bases short and J 7 bases short, with 14 bases between.

This clone was seen more than once but under ten times. The chain uses TRBV3-1 (or the pseudogene TRBV3-2) and TRBJ1-2; tentatively, D is TRBD1 (6 bases). Germline assignment: CDR1 LGHDT and CDR2 YNNKEL (reference sequence). The CDR3 has 15 residues. The V end lost 5 bases, the J end lost 4 bases, and 17 bases lay between the germline ends. As DNA, the CDR3 is TGTGCCAGCAGCTCCTACAGGGATTCATCCTATGGCTACACCTTC. It translates to CASSSYRDSSYGYTF.